This TCR beta chain is from a study of cytomegalovirus exposure and HLA in healthy donors. Study as a whole: Early release data held 85 million or so unique TCRs from HLA-typed donors. General observations from the study: In a later analysis, across HLA loci, associated TCR counts were highest for DRB1, lowest for HLA-C. Presence/absence analyses assumed roughly uniform sequencing depth across donors, which may not hold.

Both 60 Vbeta primers and 13 Jbeta primers went into the PCR. The repertoire was sequenced with immunoSEQ multiplex PCR; TCRdb's copy has only in-frame clones and lacks some. The data show approximately 210,000 clones, around 79% seen once. As for this clone: Its cognate antigen is unknown.

The CDR3 extends over 14 amino acids. The J segment lost 3 bases and the V segment lost 6 bases, leaving 6 bases of the junction unmatched. Germline CDR1 is SGHRS and CDR2 is YFSETQ. The material sequenced was PBMCs. V usage is TRBV5-1 and J usage is TRBJ2-7; 10 positions agree with TRBD1. The source is a male donor in good health and CMV-seronegative. CDR3 in amino acids: CASIKDRGNYEQYF. CDR3 DNA sequence: TGCGCCAGCATCAAGGACAGGGGGAACTACGAGCAGTACTTC.